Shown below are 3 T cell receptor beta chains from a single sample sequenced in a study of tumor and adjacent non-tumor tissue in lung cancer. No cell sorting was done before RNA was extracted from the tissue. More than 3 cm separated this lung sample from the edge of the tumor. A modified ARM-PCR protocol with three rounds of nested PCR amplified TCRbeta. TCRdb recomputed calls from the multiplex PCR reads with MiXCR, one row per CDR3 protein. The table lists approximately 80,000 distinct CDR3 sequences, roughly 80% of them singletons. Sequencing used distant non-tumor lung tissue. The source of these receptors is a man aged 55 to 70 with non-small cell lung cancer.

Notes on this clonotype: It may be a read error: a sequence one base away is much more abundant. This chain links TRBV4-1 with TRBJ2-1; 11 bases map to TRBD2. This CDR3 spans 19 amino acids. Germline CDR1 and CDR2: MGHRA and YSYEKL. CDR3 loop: CAGSQSPLAGGRTYNEQFF. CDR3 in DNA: TGCGCCGGCAGCCAGTCACCCCTAGCGGGAGGACGTACCTACAATGAGCAGTTCTTC.

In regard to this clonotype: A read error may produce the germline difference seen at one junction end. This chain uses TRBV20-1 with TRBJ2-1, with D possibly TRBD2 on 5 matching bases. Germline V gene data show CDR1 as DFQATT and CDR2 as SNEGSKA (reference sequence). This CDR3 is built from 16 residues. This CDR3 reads CNASPTSVRVYNDQFF. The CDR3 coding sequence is TGCAATGCTAGCCCTACAAGCGTGAGGGTATACAATGATCAGTTCTTC.

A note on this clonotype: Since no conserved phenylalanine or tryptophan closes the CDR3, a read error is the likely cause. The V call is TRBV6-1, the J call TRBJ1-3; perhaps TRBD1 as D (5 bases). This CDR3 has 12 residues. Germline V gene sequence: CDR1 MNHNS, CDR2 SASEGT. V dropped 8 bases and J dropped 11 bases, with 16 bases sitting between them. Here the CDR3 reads CASWTSRKAIYL. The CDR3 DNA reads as TGTGCCAGCTGGACAAGCCGAAAGGCCATATATCTT.